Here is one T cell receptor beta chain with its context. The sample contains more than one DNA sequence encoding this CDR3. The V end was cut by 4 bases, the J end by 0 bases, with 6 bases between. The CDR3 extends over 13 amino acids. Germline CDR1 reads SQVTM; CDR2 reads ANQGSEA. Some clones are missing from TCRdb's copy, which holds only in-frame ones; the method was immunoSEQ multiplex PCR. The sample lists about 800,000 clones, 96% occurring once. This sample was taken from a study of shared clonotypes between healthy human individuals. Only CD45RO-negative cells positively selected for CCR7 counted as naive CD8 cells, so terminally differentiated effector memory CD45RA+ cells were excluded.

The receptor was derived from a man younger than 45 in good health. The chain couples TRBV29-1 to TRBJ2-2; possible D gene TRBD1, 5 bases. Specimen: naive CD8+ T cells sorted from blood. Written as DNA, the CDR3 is TGCAGCGTTGCAGGGCCGAACACCGGGGAGCTGTTTTTT. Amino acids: CSVAGPNTGELFF.